Listed below are T cell receptor beta chains from one sample, sequenced in a study of technical replicates of blood from four donors. Profiling relied on immunoSEQ multiplex PCR, and the TCRdb table lists in-frame clones only, not all of them. Of 14,000 or so clones listed, around 86% are singletons. Sequencing was done on a sample of PBMCs. The receptors were gathered from a human donor in good health. Each CDR3 is given with its conserved first and last residue. Fields, in order: J gene, V gene, clone size, D gene, CDR3 protein, CDR3 DNA. A D gene is named only where the DNA matches it firmly. Clone size is given for some rows only: seen once, a few or many times, or a class if the clone is expanded.

TRBJ2-3 TRBV27 NA TRBD2 CASQTSGSTDTQYF TGTGCCAGCCAGACTAGCGGTTCCACAGATACGCAGTATTTT
TRBJ1-4 TRBV25-1 NA NA CASSDPGGANEKLFF TGTGCCAGCAGTGATCCGGGGGGAGCAAATGAAAAACTGTTTTTT
TRBJ1-2 TRBV6-1 NA TRBD1 CASSEFQGEDGYTF TGTGCCAGCAGTGAATTCCAGGGGGAGGATGGCTACACCTTC
TRBJ1-3 TRBV6-6 NA NA CASGDIRVSGNTIYF TGTGCCAGCGGGGACATTAGGGTCTCTGGAAACACCATATATTTT
TRBJ2-7 TRBV10-2 NA TRBD1 CASSDVGTGAYEQYF TGCGCCAGCAGTGATGTCGGGACAGGTGCCTACGAGCAGTACTTC
TRBJ2-1 TRBV27 NA TRBD2 CASSLSSGHTYNEQFF TGTGCCAGCAGTTTAAGTAGCGGGCACACCTACAATGAGCAGTTCTTC
TRBJ2-5 TRBV9 NA TRBD2 CASSAGLAGLETQYF TGTGCCAGCAGCGCAGGACTAGCGGGATTAGAGACCCAGTACTTC
TRBJ2-7 TRBV5-1 NA TRBD2 CASSLPLALTSGRSEQYF TGCGCCAGCAGCTTGCCACTGGCCCTGACTAGCGGGAGGAGCGAGCAGTACTTC
TRBJ1-3 TRBV30 NA NA CAFDTYSGSTIYF TGTGCCTTCGACACGTACTCTGGAAGCACCATATATTTT
TRBJ2-5 TRBV5-1 NA NA CASSPGSGGGETQYF TGCGCCAGCAGCCCCGGGTCTGGAGGTGGTGAGACCCAGTACTTC
TRBJ2-3 TRBV9 NA NA CASSVGSMGVVDTQYF TGTGCCAGCAGCGTGGGGAGCATGGGAGTAGTGGATACGCAGTATTTT
TRBJ2-5 TRBV7-2 NA TRBD2 CASSTGLAGTETQYF TGTGCCAGCAGCACCGGACTAGCGGGAACGGAGACCCAGTACTTC
TRBJ1-3 TRBV5-1 NA TRBD1 CASSVGQGNTIYF TGCGCCAGCAGCGTGGGACAGGGAAACACCATATATTTT
TRBJ2-7 TRBV30 NA TRBD2 CAWSPGLAGVGYF TGTGCCTGGAGCCCGGGACTAGCGGGAGTGGGGTACTTC
TRBJ2-1 TRBV5-1 few NA CASSGGVGSRGEQFF TGCGCCAGCAGCGGCGGGGTAGGTTCGCGGGGTGAGCAGTTCTTC
TRBJ1-1 TRBV7-8 NA NA CASRGGAGTEAFF TGTGCCAGCAGAGGAGGGGCCGGCACTGAAGCTTTCTTT
TRBJ2-2 TRBV12-5 NA TRBD2 CASGSGAGGKAGELFF TGTGCTAGTGGTTCCGGAGCGGGAGGGAAGGCCGGGGAGCTGTTTTTT
TRBJ1-1 TRBV28 NA NA CASAAGQPNTEAFF TGTGCCAGCGCCGCCGGACAGCCAAACACTGAAGCTTTCTTT
TRBJ1-5 TRBV28 NA NA CASSLYLGEGSNQPQHF TGTGCCAGCAGTTTATATTTAGGGGAGGGCAGCAATCAGCCCCAGCATTTT
TRBJ2-7 TRBV2 few TRBD1 CARHTGQIIGHF TGTGCCAGACACACGGGACAGATCATAGGGCACTTC
TRBJ1-5 TRBV28 few NA CASSTSGQPQHF TGTGCCAGCAGCACAAGCGGTCAGCCCCAGCATTTT
TRBJ2-1 TRBV7-2 NA TRBD2 CASSLIAGVPSEEQFF TGTGCCAGCAGCTTAATAGCGGGAGTCCCCAGTGAAGAGCAGTTCTTC
TRBJ1-1 TRBV2 few NA CASSGSGIEAFF TGTGCCAGCAGTGGGTCCGGGATTGAAGCTTTCTTT
TRBJ2-1 TRBV20-1 NA NA CSARARIEQFF TGCAGTGCTAGAGCTAGAATTGAGCAGTTCTTC
TRBJ2-2 TRBV28 NA TRBD2 CASHPGTSGRTNTGELFF TGTGCCAGCCACCCCGGGACTAGCGGGAGGACGAACACCGGGGAGCTGTTTTTT
TRBJ2-7 TRBV5-1 NA TRBD2 CASSGLAGESSYEQYF TGCGCCAGCAGTGGTCTAGCGGGAGAGTCCTCCTACGAGCAGTACTTC
TRBJ2-7 TRBV4-1 NA NA CASSQVFTDDSYEQYF TGCGCCAGCAGCCAAGTCTTTACAGACGACTCCTACGAGCAGTACTTC
TRBJ2-7 TRBV10-3 NA NA CAISESRASYEQYF TGTGCCATCAGTGAGTCCAGGGCGTCCTACGAGCAGTACTTC